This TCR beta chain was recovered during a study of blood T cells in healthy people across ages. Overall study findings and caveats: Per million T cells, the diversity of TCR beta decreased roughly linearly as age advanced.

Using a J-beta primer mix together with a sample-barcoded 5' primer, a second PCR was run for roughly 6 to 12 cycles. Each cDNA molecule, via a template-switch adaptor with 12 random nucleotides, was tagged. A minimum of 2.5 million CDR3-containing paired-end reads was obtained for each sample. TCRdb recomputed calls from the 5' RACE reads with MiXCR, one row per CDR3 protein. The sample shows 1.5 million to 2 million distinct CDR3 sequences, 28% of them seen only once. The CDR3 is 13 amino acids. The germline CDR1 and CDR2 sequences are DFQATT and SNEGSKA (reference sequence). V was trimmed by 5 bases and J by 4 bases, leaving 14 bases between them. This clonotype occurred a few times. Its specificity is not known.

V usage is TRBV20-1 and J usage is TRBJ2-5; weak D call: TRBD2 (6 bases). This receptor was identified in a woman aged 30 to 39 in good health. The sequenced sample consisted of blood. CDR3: CSAPTSNGETQYF. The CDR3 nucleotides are TGCAGTGCTCCCACTAGCAACGGAGAGACCCAGTACTTC.